This T cell receptor delta chain was documented in a study of gamma-delta T cells after stem cell transplantation. TCRdb fed the RT-PCR reads to CATT. The sample includes 2,900 or so delta-chain clones, more than 20% of them seen just once. By frequency in the sample, this clone is medium-sized. This TCR derives from a human donor. It is not recorded whose cells these are; they may come from a transplant donor. The sample taken for sequencing was gamma-delta T cells.

CDR3 DNA: TGTGCTCTTGGGGTTTTCCTACGTGGGGTACTGGGGGATACCAAACTCATCTTT. Protein product: CALGVFLRGVLGDTKLIF. The chain has TRDV1 and TRDJ1; TRDD3 aligns across 12 bases. CDR3 length equals 18 residues. With V trimmed by 4 bases and J by 8 bases, 17 bases remained unmatched. Germline loops: CDR1 TSWWSYY, CDR2 QGS.